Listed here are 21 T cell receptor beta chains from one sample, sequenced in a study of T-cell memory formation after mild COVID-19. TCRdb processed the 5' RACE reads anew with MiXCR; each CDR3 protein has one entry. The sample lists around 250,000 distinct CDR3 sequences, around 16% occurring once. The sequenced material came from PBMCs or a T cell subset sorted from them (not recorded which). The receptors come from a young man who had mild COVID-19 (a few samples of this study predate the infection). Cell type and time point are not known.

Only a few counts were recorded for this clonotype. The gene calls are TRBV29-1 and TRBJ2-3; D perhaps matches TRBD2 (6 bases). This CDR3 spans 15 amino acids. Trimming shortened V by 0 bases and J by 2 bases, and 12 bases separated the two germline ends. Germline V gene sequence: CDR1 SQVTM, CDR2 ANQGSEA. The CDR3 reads CSVEDHGRDTDTQYF. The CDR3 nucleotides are TGCAGCGTTGAAGATCACGGGCGGGACACAGATACGCAGTATTTT.

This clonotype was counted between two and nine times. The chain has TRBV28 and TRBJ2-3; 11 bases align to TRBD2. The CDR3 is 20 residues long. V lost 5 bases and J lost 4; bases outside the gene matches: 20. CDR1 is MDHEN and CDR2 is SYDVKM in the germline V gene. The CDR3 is CASSPRERGRVAGGPDTQYF. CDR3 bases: TGTGCCAGCAGTCCACGAGAGAGGGGCCGGGTAGCGGGGGGGCCAGATACGCAGTATTTT. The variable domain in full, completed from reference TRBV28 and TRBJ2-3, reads DVKVTQSSRYLVKRTGEKVFLECVQDMDHENMFWYRQDPGLGLRLIYFSYDVKMKEKGDIPEGYSVSREKKERFSLILESASTNQTSMYLCASSPRERGRVAGGPDTQYFGPGTRLTVL.

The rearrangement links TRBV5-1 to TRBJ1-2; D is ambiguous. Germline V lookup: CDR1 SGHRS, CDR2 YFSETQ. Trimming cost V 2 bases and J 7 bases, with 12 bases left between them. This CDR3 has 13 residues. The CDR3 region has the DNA TGCGCCAGCAGCTTCGGGGAAACCCCTGGCTACACCTTC. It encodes CASSFGETPGYTF.

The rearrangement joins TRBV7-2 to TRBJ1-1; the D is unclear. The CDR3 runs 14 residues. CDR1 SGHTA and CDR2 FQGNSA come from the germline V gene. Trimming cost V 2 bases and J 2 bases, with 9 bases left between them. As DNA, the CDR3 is TGTGCCAGCAGCTTATTGAACAGTAACACTGAAGCTTTCTTT. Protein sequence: CASSLLNSNTEAFF.

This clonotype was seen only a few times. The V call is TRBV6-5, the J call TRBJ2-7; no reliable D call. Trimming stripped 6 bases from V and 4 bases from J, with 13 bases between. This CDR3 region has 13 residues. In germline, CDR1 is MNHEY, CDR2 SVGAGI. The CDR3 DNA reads TGTGCCAGCAGCCGATCCAACCAGTACGAGCAGTACTTC. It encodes CASSRSNQYEQYF.

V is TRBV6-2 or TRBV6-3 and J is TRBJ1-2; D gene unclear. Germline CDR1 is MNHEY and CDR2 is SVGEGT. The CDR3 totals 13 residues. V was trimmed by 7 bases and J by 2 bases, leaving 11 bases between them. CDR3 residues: CASTLQQNYGYTF. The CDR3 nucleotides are TGTGCCAGCACCCTCCAACAGAACTATGGCTACACCTTC.

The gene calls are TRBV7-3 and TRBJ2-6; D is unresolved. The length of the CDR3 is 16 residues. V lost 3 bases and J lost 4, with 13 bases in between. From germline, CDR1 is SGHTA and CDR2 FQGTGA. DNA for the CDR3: TGTGCCAGCAGCTTGTTCGTAGGGTCAGGGGCCAACGTCCTGACTTTC. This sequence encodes CASSLFVGSGANVLTF.

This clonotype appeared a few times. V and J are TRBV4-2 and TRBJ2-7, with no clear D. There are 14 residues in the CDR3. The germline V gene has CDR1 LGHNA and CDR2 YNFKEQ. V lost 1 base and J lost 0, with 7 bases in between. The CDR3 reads CASSQVEYSYEQYF. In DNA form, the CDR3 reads TGTGCCAGCAGCCAAGTGGAGTACTCCTACGAGCAGTACTTC.

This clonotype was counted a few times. CDR3 bases: TGCAGCGTTGAACTACGGGACTCACGCTCCTACAATGAGCAGTTCTTC. This encodes CSVELRDSRSYNEQFF. The rearrangement links TRBV29-1 to TRBJ2-1, with D perhaps matching TRBD2 (6 bases). Per the germline V gene, CDR1 is SQVTM and CDR2 is ANQGSEA. Trimming removed 2 bases at V and 0 bases at J, with 14 bases between. The CDR3 sequence is 16 residues long.

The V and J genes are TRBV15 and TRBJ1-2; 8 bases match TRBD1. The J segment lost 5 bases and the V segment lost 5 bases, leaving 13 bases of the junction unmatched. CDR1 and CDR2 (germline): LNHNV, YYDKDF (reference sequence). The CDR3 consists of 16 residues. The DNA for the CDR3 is TGTGCCACCAGCGGCCGGACAGGGCTGTCTTCGTATGGCTACACCTTC. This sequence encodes CATSGRTGLSSYGYTF.

CDR3: CSARDGRGGETQYF. DNA for the CDR3: TGCAGTGCTAGAGATGGGCGGGGAGGGGAGACCCAGTACTTC. The chain links TRBV20-1 to TRBJ2-5; 7 bases are a match to TRBD2. V was pared by 0 bases and J by 5 bases, with 6 bases of the junction left unmatched. This CDR3 comprises 14 residues. Germline CDR1 DFQATT, CDR2 SNEGSKA (reference sequence).

CDR3: CASTTPGGSADTQYF. In DNA, the CDR3 is TGTGCCAGCACGACGCCCGGCGGGTCCGCCGATACGCAGTATTTT. This rearrangement joins TRBV5-4 to TRBJ2-3; TRBD2 might be the D (5 bases). Per germline, CDR1 SGHNT and CDR2 YYREEE (reference sequence). This CDR3 has 15 amino acids. Trimming left V 6 bases short and J 6 bases short, with 20 bases between.

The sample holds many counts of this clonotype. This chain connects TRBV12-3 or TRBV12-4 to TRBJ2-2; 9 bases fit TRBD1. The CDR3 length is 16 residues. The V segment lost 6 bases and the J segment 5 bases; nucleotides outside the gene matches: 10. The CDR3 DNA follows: TGTGCCAGCAGCAGACAATTAGGACAGGGGACCGGGGAGCTGTTTTTT. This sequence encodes CASSRQLGQGTGELFF.

The CDR3 sequence: CASRLRVSGVQETQYF. CDR3 sequence (DNA): TGTGCCAGCAGGCTTCGGGTTAGCGGCGTACAAGAGACCCAGTACTTC. The gene calls are TRBV28 and TRBJ2-5; weak D call: TRBD2 (6 bases). Germline loops: CDR1 MDHEN, CDR2 SYDVKM. Trimming took off 6 bases at V and 2 bases at J, with 19 bases between the two ends. This CDR3 has 16 amino acids.

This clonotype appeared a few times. The CDR3 reads CASSLSDRANTDTQYF. The CDR3 nucleotides read TGTGCCAGCTCTCTTTCGGACAGGGCCAACACAGATACGCAGTATTTT. The V gene is TRBV18, the J gene TRBJ2-3; TRBD1 aligns across 8 bases. CDR1 and CDR2 from the germline V gene are KGHSH and LQKENI. CDR3 length equals 16 residues. Trimming cost V 6 bases and J 2 bases; bases outside gene matches: 10.

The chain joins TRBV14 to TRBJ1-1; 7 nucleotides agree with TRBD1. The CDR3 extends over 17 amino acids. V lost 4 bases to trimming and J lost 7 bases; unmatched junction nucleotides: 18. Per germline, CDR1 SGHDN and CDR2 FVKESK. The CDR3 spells CASSPKLPDRDKGEAFF. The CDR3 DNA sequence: TGTGCCAGCAGCCCGAAACTGCCCGACAGGGACAAAGGTGAAGCTTTCTTT.

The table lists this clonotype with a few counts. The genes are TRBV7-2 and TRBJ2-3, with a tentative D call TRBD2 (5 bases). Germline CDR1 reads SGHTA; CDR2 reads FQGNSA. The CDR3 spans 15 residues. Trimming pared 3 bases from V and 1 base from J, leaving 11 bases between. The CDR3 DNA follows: TGTGCCAGCAGCTTTCTCTTCGGGGGCACAGATACGCAGTATTTT. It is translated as CASSFLFGGTDTQYF.

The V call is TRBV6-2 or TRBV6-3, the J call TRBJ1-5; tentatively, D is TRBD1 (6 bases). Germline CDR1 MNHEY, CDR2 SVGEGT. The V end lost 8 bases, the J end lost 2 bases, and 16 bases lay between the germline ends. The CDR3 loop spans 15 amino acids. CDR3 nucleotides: TGTGCCAGCTACAGCGGGGGGGCAGGCAATCAGCCCCAGCATTTT. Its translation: CASYSGGAGNQPQHF.

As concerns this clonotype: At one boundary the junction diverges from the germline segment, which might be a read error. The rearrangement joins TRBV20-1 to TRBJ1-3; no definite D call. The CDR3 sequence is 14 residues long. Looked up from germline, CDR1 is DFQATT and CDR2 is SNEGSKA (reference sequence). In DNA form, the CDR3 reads TGCAGTGCTAGATCCCCCTCCCCTGGGAACACCATATATTTT. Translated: CSARSPSPGNTIYF.

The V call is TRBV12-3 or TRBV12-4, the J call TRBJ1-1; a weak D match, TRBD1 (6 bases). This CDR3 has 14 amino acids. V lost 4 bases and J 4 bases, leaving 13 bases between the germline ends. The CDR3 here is CASSSQGLATEAFF. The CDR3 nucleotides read TGTGCCAGCAGTTCTCAGGGGTTGGCCACTGAAGCTTTCTTT.

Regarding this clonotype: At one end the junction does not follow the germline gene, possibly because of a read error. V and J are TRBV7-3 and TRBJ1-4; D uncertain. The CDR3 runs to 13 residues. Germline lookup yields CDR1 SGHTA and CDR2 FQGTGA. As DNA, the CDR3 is TGTGCCAGCAGCCTAACACAGAATGAAAAACTGTTTTTT. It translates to CASSLTQNEKLFF.